The rows below give T cell receptor beta chains drawn from one sample of a study of T cells in localized non-small cell lung cancer. TCRdb's table, derived via immunoSEQ multiplex PCR, lists solely in-frame clones and lacks some. Among 2,000 or so clones listed, 20% to 30% were seen once. The source was lung tumor tissue, collected before any cancer treatment. The receptors shown here come from a female donor older than 55 with stage I lung adenocarcinoma. CDR3s include the opening cysteine and the closing phenylalanine or tryptophan. A D gene is named only where the DNA matches it firmly. Where a row states a size, it is once, few, many or the class of an expanded clone; other rows omit it.

V: TRBV11-3; J: TRBJ1-1; size: few; D: .; CDR3: CASSAQSLGPEAFF; DNA: TGTGCCAGCAGCGCACAGTCCCTCGGCCCTGAAGCTTTCTTT
V: TRBV1; J: TRBJ1-2; size: few; D: .; CDR3: CASSQDGQGAVYGYTF; DNA: TGCGCCAGCAGCCAAGATGGGCAGGGGGCGGTCTATGGCTACACCTTC
V: TRBV28; J: TRBJ1-2; size: large; D: .; CDR3: CASIGGLPYGYTF; DNA: TGTGCCAGCATTGGGGGGCTCCCCTATGGCTACACCTTC
V: TRBV19; J: TRBJ2-1; size: few; D: TRBD1; CDR3: CASGAGTAPNNEQFF; DNA: TGTGCCAGCGGAGCCGGGACAGCTCCTAACAATGAGCAGTTCTTC
V: TRBV11-3; J: TRBJ2-1; size: few; D: TRBD2; CDR3: CASSLTGLDGGGYNEQFF; DNA: TGTGCCAGCAGCTTAACCGGACTGGATGGCGGGGGGTACAATGAGCAGTTCTTC
V: TRBV6-8; J: TRBJ1-1; size: .; D: .; CDR3: CASSFPGQGTEAFF; DNA: TGTGCCAGCAGCTTTCCGGGACAAGGCACTGAAGCTTTCTTT
V: TRBV30; J: TRBJ2-5; size: .; D: .; CDR3: CAWSIGDGETQYF; DNA: TGTGCCTGGAGTATCGGGGACGGGGAGACCCAGTACTTC
V: TRBV7-2; J: TRBJ2-1; size: large; D: .; CDR3: CASSSSSYNEQFF; DNA: TGTGCCAGCAGCAGTAGCTCCTACAATGAGCAGTTCTTC
V: TRBV29-1; J: TRBJ1-2; size: .; D: .; CDR3: CSVEPDSYGYTF; DNA: TGCAGCGTTGAACCGGACAGCTATGGCTACACCTTC
V: TRBV6-8; J: TRBJ2-7; size: medium-sized; D: .; CDR3: CAIQVEGGGTFYEQYF; DNA: TGTGCCATCCAGGTCGAGGGAGGGGGCACCTTCTACGAGCAGTACTTC
V: TRBV11-3; J: TRBJ1-3; size: medium-sized; D: .; CDR3: CASSRPDRTTGNTIYF; DNA: TGTGCCAGCAGCCGCCCCGACAGGACTACTGGAAACACCATATATTTT
V: TRBV19; J: TRBJ2-3; size: .; D: .; CDR3: CASSPPTYSTDTQYF; DNA: TGTGCCAGTAGTCCCCCGACATACAGCACAGATACGCAGTATTTT